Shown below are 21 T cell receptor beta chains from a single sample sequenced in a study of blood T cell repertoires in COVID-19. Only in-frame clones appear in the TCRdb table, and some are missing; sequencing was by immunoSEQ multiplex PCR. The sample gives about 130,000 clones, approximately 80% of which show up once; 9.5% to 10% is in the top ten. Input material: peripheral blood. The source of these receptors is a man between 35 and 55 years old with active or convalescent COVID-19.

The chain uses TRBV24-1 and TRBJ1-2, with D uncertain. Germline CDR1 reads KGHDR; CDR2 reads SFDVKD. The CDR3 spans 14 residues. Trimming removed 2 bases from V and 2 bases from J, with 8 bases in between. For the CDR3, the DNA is TGTGCCACCAGTGATTCGACACGGAACTATGGCTACACCTTC. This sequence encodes CATSDSTRNYGYTF.

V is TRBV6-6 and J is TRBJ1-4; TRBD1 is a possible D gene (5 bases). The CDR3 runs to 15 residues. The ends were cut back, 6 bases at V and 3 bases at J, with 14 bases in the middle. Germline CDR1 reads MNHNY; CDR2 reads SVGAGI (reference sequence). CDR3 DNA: TGTGCCAGCAGATGGGGGGTTCGGGCTAATGAAAAACTGTTTTTT. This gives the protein CASRWGVRANEKLFF.

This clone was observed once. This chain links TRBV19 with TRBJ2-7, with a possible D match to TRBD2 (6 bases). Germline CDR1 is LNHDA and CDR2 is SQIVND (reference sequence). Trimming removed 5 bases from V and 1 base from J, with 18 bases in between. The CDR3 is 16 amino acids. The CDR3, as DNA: TGTGCCAGTAGTCAAAATGCCGGGGGAAGGTCCTACGAGCAGTACTTC. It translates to CASSQNAGGRSYEQYF.

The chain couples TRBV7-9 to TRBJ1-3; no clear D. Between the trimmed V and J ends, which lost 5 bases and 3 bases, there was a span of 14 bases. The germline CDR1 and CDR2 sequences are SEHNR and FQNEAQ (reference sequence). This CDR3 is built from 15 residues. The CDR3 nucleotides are TGTGCCAGCAGCCCCACTCTGGACTTTGGAAACACCATATATTTT. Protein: CASSPTLDFGNTIYF.

The CDR3 sequence is CASSLRQGALYEQYF. CDR3 sequence (DNA): TGTGCCAGCAGTTTACGACAGGGCGCCCTCTACGAGCAGTACTTC. The chain combines TRBV6-5 with TRBJ2-7; 7 nucleotides agree with TRBD1. The CDR3 loop spans 15 amino acids. With V trimmed by 4 bases and J by 3 bases, 9 bases remained unmatched. Germline V gene data show CDR1 as MNHEY and CDR2 as SVGAGI.

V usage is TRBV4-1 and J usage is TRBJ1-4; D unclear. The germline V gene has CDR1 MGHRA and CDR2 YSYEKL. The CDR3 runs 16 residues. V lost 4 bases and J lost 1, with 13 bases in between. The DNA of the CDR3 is TGCGCCAGCAGCCGTGAGGAGGTGGTAACTAATGAAAAACTGTTTTTT. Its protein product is CASSREEVVTNEKLFF.

CDR3 amino acids: CASSQWSDSSTGELFF. As DNA, the CDR3 is TGTGCCAGCAGCCAATGGTCGGACAGTAGTACCGGGGAGCTGTTTTTT. This sequence joins TRBV16 and TRBJ2-2, with a weak D call TRBD1 (6 bases). V lost 1 base, J lost 5 bases, and 14 bases lay in between. Germline V gene lookup returns CDR1 KGHSY and CDR2 FQNENV. The CDR3 sequence is 16 residues long. Supplemented by reference TRBV16 and TRBJ2-2, the full variable domain reads GEEVAQTPKHLVRGEGQKAKLYCAPIKGHSYVFWYQQVLKNEFKFLISFQNENVFDETGMPKERFSAKCLPNSPCSLEIQATKLEDSAVYFCASSQWSDSSTGELFFGEGSRLTVL.

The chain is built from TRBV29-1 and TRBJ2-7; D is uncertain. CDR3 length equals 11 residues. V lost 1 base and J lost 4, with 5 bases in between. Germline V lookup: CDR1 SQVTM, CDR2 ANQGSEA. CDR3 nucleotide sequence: TGCAGCGTTGAAGGGAGATACGAGCAGTACTTC. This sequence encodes CSVEGRYEQYF.

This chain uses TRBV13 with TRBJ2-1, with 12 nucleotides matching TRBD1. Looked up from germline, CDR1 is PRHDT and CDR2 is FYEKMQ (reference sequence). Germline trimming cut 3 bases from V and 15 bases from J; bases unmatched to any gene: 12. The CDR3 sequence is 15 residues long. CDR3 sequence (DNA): TGTGCCAGCAGCTTTGGGACAGGGGGCACCCGATTACTGTTCTTC. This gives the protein CASSFGTGGTRLLFF. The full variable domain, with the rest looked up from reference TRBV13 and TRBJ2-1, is AAGVIQSPRHLIKEKRETATLKCYPIPRHDTVYWYQQGPGQDPQFLISFYEKMQSDKGSIPDRFSAQQFSDYHSELNMSSLELGDSALYFCASSFGTGGTRLLFFGPGTRLTVL.

The CDR3 nucleotides read TGTGCCAGCAGTGACCCCAGGAAGACTGAAGCTTTCTTT. As protein: CASSDPRKTEAFF. This rearrangement joins TRBV25-1 to TRBJ1-1; D ambiguous. CDR3 length: 13 residues. The germline V gene has CDR1 MGHDK and CDR2 SYGVNS. Trimming shortened V by 3 bases and J by 5 bases, and 10 bases separated the two germline ends.

CDR3 DNA: TGTGCCAGCAGCTTGACAGGGGGCCGCCGCGAGCAGTACTTC. It codes for CASSLTGGRREQYF. The rearrangement joins TRBV7-9 to TRBJ2-7; TRBD1 matches 10 bases. The V and J ends lost 3 bases and 6 bases, in that order; junction bases with no gene match: 5. The CDR3 covers 14 residues. CDR1 and CDR2 (germline): SEHNR, FQNEAQ (reference sequence).

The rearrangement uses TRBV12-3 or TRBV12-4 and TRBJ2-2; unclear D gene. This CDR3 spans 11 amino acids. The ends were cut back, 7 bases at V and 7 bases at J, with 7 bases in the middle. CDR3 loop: CASTVLGELFF. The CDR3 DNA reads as TGTGCCAGCACGGTACTCGGGGAGCTGTTTTTT.

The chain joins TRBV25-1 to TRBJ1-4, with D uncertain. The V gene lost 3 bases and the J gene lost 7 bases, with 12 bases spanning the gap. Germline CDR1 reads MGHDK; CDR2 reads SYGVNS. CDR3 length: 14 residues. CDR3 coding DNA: TGTGCCAGCAGTGAGCCAGAAGGAGGTGAAAAACTGTTTTTT. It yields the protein CASSEPEGGEKLFF.

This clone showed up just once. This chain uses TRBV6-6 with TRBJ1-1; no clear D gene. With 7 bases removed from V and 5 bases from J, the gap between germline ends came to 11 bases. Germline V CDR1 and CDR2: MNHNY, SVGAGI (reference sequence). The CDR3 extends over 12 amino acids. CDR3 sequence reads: CASNGGGTEAFF. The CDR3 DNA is TGTGCCAGCAACGGCGGAGGGACTGAAGCTTTCTTT.

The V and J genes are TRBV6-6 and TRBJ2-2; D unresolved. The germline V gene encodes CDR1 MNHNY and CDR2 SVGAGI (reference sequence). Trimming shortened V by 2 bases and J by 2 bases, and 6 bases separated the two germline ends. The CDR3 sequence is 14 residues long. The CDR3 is CASSYDSNTGELFF. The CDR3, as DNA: TGTGCCAGCAGTTACGATAGTAACACCGGGGAGCTGTTTTTT.

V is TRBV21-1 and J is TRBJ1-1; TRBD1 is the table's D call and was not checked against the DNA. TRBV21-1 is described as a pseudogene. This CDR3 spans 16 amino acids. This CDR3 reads CASSKTGQGQDTEAFF. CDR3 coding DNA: TGTGCCAGCAGCAAAACGGGACAGGGGCAGGACACTGAAGCTTTCTTT.

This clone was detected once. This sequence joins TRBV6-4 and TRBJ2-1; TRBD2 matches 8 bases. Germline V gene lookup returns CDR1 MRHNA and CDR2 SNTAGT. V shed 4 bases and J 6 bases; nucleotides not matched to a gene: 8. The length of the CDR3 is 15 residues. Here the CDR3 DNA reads TGTGCCAGCAGTGGGGGACTAGAGGGCCCCAATGAGCAGTTCTTC. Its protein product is CASSGGLEGPNEQFF.

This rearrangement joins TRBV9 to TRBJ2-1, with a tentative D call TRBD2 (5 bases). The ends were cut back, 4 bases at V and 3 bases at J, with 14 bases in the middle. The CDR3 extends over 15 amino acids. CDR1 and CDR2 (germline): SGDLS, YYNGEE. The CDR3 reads CASSPQLASYNEQFF. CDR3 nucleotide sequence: TGTGCCAGCAGCCCTCAGCTAGCCAGCTACAATGAGCAGTTCTTC.

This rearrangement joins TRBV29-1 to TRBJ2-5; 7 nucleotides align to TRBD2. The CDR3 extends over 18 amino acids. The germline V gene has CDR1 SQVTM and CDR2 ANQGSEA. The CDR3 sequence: CFSFDSKNCSAGRKTQYF. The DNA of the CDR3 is TGCTTCTCCTTCGACAGCAAAAATTGTTCAGCGGGGCGAAAGACCCAGTACTTC.

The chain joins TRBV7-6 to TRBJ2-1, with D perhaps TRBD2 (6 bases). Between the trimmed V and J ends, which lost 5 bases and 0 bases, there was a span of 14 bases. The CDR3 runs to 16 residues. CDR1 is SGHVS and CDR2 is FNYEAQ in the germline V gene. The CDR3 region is CASSAIDGSSYNEQFF. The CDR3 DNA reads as TGTGCCAGCAGCGCTATTGACGGGAGCTCCTACAATGAGCAGTTCTTC. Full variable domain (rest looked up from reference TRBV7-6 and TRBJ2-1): GAGVSQSPRYKVTKRGQDVALRCDPISGHVSLYWYRQALGQGPEFLTYFNYEAQQDKSGLPNDRFSAERPEGSISTLTIQRTEQRDSAMYRCASSAIDGSSYNEQFFGPGTRLTVL.

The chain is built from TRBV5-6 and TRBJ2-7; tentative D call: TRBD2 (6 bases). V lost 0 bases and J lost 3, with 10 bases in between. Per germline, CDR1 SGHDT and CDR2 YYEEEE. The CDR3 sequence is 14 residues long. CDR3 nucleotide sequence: TGTGCCAGCAGCTTGGATAGGCGGGGCTACGAGCAGTACTTC. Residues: CASSLDRRGYEQYF. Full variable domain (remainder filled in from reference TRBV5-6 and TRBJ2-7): DAGVTQSPTHLIKTRGQQVTLRCSPKSGHDTVSWYQQALGQGPQFIFQYYEEEERQRGNFPDRFSGHQFPNYSSELNVNALLLGDSALYLCASSLDRRGYEQYFGPGTRLTVT.